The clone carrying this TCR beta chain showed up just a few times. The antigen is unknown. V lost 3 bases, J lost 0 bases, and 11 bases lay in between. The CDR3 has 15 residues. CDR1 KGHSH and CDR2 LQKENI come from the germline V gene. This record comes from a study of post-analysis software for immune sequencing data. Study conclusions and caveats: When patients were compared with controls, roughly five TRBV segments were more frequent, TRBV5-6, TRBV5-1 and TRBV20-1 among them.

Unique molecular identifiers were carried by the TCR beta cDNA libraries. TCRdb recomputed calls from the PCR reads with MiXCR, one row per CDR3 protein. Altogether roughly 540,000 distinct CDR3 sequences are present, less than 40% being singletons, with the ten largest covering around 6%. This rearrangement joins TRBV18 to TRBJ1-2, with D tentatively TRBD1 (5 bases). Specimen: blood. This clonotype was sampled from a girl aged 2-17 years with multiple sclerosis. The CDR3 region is CASSPETGANYGYTF. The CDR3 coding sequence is TGTGCCAGCTCACCCGAAACAGGAGCTAACTATGGCTACACCTTC.